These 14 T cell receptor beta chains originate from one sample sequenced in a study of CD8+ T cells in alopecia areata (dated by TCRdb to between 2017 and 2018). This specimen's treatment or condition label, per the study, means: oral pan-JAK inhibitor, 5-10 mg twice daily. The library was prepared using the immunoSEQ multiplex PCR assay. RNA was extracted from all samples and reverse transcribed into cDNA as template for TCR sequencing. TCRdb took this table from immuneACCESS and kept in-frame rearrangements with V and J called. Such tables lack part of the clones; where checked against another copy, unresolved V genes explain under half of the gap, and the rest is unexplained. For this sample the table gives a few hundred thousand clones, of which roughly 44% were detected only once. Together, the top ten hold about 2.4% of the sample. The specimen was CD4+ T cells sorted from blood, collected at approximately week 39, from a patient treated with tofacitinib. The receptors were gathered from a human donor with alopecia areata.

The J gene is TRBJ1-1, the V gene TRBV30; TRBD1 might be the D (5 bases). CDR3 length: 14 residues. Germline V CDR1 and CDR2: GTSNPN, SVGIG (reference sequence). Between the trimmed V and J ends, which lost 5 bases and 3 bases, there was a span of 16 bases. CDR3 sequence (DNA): TGTGCCTGGGGCCGGGGCCCTAGGGACACTGAAGCTTTCTTT. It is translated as CAWGRGPRDTEAFF.

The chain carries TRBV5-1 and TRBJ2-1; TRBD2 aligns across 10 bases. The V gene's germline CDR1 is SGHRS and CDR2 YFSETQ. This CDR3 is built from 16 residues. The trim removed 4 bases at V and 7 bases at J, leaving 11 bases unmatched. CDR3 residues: CASSRLLAGAENEQFF. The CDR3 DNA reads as TGCGCCAGCAGCCGATTGCTAGCGGGAGCTGAGAATGAGCAGTTCTTC.

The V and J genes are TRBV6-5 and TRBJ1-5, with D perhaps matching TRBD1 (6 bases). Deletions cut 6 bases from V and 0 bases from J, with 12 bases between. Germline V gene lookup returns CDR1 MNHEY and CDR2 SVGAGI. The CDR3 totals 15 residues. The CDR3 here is CASRFRGDSNQPQHF. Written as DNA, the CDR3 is TGTGCCAGCAGATTCAGGGGCGATAGCAATCAGCCCCAGCATTTT.

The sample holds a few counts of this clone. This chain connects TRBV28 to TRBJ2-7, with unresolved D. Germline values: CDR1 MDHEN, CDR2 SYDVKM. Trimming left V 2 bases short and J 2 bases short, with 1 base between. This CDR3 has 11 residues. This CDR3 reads CASSLAYEQYF. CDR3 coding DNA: TGTGCCAGCAGTTTAGCCTACGAGCAGTACTTC.

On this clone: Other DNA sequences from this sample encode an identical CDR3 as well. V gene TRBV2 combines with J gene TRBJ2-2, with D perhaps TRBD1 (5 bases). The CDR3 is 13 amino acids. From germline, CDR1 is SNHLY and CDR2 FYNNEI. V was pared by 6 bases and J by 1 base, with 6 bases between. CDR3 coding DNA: TGTGCCAGCAGCAGGGAGAACACCGGGGAGCTGTTTTTT. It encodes CASSRENTGELFF.

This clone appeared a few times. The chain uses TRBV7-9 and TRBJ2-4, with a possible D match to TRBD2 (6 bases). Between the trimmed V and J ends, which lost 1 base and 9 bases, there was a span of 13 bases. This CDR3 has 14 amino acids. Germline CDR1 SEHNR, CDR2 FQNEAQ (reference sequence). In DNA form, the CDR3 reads TGTGCCAGCAGCTTAGAGCCGGGGGTGGGCATTCAGTACTTC. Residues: CASSLEPGVGIQYF.

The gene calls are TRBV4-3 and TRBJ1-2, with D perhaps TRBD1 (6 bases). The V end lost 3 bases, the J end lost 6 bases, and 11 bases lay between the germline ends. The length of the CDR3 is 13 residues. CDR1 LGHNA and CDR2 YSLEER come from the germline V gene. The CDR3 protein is CASSHDTGHGYTF. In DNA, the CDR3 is TGCGCCAGCAGCCACGATACAGGGCATGGCTACACCTTC.

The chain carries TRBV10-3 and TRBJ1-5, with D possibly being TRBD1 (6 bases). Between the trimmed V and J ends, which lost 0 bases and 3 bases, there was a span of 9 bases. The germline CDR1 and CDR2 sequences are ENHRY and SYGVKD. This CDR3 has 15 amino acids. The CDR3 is CAISESQGHNQPQHF. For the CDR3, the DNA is TGTGCCATCAGTGAGTCACAGGGACACAATCAGCCCCAGCATTTT.

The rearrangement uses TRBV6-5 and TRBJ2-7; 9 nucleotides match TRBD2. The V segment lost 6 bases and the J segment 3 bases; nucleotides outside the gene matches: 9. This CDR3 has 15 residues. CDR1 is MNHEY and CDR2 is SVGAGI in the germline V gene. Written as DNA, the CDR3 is TGTGCCAGCAGCTCGAAAGCGGGAGGCCACTACGAGCAGTACTTC. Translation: CASSSKAGGHYEQYF.

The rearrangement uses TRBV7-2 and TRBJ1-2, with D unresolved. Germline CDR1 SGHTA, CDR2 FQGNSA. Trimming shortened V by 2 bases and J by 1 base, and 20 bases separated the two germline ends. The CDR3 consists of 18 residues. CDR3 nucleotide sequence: TGTGCCAGCAGCTTACGCTCGGCCCCTCTCGGGATTAACTATGGCTACACCTTC. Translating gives CASSLRSAPLGINYGYTF. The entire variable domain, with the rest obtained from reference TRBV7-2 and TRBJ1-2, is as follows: GAGVSQSPSNKVTEKGKDVELRCDPISGHTALYWYRQSLGQGLEFLIYFQGNSAPDKSGLPSDRFSAERTGGSVSTLTIQRTQQEDSAVYLCASSLRSAPLGINYGYTFGSGTRLTVV.

The DNA of the CDR3 is TGCGCCAGCAGCCAAGCCCTCGGGATCGCAGGGACCTACAATGAGCAGTTCTTC. Protein sequence: CASSQALGIAGTYNEQFF. This sequence joins TRBV4-1 and TRBJ2-1; D might be TRBD1 or TRBD2, each matching 5 bases. The CDR3 runs 18 residues. The germline V gene encodes CDR1 MGHRA and CDR2 YSYEKL. Trimming shortened V by 1 base and J by 2 bases, and 18 bases separated the two germline ends.

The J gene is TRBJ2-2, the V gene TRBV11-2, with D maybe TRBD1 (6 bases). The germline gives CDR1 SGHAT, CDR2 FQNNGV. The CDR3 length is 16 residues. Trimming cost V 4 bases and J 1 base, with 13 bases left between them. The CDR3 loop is CASSSSGQQNTGELFF. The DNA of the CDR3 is TGTGCCAGCAGCTCATCGGGACAACAGAACACCGGGGAGCTGTTTTTT.

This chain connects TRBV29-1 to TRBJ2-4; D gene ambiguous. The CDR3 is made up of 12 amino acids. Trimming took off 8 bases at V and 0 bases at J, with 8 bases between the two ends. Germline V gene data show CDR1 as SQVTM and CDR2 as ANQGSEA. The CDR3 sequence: CSIQLAKNIQYF. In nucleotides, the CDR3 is TGCAGCATTCAGCTAGCCAAAAACATTCAGTACTTC.

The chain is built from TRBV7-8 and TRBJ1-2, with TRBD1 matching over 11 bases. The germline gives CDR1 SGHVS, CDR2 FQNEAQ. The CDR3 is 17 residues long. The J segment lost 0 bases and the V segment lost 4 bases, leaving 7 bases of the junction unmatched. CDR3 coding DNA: TGTGCCAGCAGCTCGGGGACAGGGGGTTCACCTAACTATGGCTACACCTTC. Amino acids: CASSSGTGGSPNYGYTF.